Presented here are 15 T cell receptor beta chains from one specimen sequenced in a study of control samples from healthy donors and cancer patients. Repertoires were generated with immunoSEQ multiplex PCR, while TCRdb's copy carries only in-frame clones and drops some. The data hold 100,000 to 150,000 clones, with 70% to 90% observed a single time. The sequenced sample was blood. The receptor source for this set is a man aged 45-65 years in good health.

Note on this clone: Other nucleotide sequences from this sample produce the same CDR3. V and J are TRBV4-1 and TRBJ2-7; D perhaps matches TRBD1 (6 bases). The V end was cut by 3 bases, the J end by 3 bases, with 9 bases between. The CDR3 consists of 13 residues. Per germline, CDR1 MGHRA and CDR2 YSYEKL. The CDR3 sequence is CASSQGQNYEQYF. In DNA form, the CDR3 reads TGCGCCAGCAGCCAGGGACAAAACTACGAGCAGTACTTC.

The chain combines TRBV11-2 with TRBJ2-7; 15 nucleotides agree with TRBD2. Per the germline V gene, CDR1 is SGHAT and CDR2 is FQNNGV. J was trimmed by 5 bases and V by 5 bases; bases with no gene match: 7. The CDR3 covers 16 residues. The chain's CDR3 is CASSPRTSGGAHEQYF. CDR3 DNA: TGTGCCAGCAGCCCCCGGACTAGCGGGGGGGCCCACGAGCAGTACTTC.

The J gene is TRBJ1-1, the V gene TRBV12-3 or TRBV12-4; D not resolved. With 7 bases removed from V and 6 bases from J, the gap between germline ends came to 15 bases. The CDR3 runs 13 residues. CDR3 DNA sequence: TGTGCCAGCACCAGGATAGGAGTCGCTGAAGCTTTCTTT. Its translation is CASTRIGVAEAFF.

This clone showed up just once. The rearrangement uses TRBV6-5 and TRBJ2-2; possible D gene TRBD1, 5 bases. Trimming pared 8 bases from V and 6 bases from J, leaving 10 bases between. Germline lookup yields CDR1 MNHEY and CDR2 SVGAGI. This CDR3 has 12 residues. The CDR3 DNA reads as TGTGCCAGCTCCAAGGGGCCCGGGGAGCTGTTTTTT. Its translation is CASSKGPGELFF.

The chain combines TRBV28 with TRBJ2-1; 12 bases fit TRBD2. The CDR3 consists of 18 residues. After removal of 2 bases from V and 4 bases from J, the junction contained 9 bases not matched to a gene. Germline V gives CDR1 MDHEN, CDR2 SYDVKM. In DNA form, the CDR3 reads TGTGCCAGCAGTTTAGGACTAGCGGGGCTTAATGGTTACAATGAGCAGTTCTTC. It codes for CASSLGLAGLNGYNEQFF.

This clone was detected only once. The chain recombines TRBV27 with TRBJ1-5, with unresolved D. The germline CDR1 and CDR2 sequences are MNHEY and SMNVEV (reference sequence). CDR3 length equals 20 residues. Trimming stripped 0 bases from V and 0 bases from J, with 21 bases between. The CDR3 DNA reads TGTGCCAGCAGTTTATCGAAGGGTCTTGTGGTCGGGAATAGCAATCAGCCCCAGCATTTT. It translates to CASSLSKGLVVGNSNQPQHF.

The chain has TRBV5-1 and TRBJ1-3; no clear D gene. V lost 0 bases to trimming and J lost 6 bases, with 10 bases between them. The germline V gene has CDR1 SGHRS and CDR2 YFSETQ. The CDR3 consists of 14 residues. CDR3 nucleotides: TGCGCCAGCAGCTTGGAGGGTTGGGAAAACACCATATATTTT. Translation: CASSLEGWENTIYF.

In this sample, this clone turned up a few times. This chain links TRBV11-3 with TRBJ2-5; D could derive from TRBD1 or TRBD2 (5 bases each). Trimming took 8 bases from V and 3 from J, leaving 16 bases between them. CDR3 length equals 14 residues. CDR1 and CDR2 from the germline V gene are SGHNT and YENEEA. CDR3 amino acids: CASGRTGTEETQYF. CDR3 coding DNA: TGTGCCAGCGGAAGAACCGGGACCGAAGAGACCCAGTACTTC.

The CDR3 is CASSLGGPGTQYF. CDR3 bases: TGTGCCAGCAGTTTAGGGGGTCCCGGGACCCAGTACTTC. The chain recombines TRBV12-3 or TRBV12-4 with TRBJ2-5; D is undetermined. The V end lost 1 base, the J end lost 7 bases, and 10 bases lay between the germline ends. The CDR3 spans 13 residues.

In nucleotides, the CDR3 is TGTGCCAGCAGCCTGGGGGGCACCGCTCTAAACACCATATATTTT. This sequence encodes CASSLGGTALNTIYF. The chain combines TRBV7-9 with TRBJ1-3; maybe TRBD1 (6 bases). Per germline, CDR1 SEHNR and CDR2 FQNEAQ (reference sequence). This CDR3 contains 15 residues. V was shortened by 5 bases and J by 6 bases, with 17 bases between the two germline ends. Filled out from reference TRBV7-9 and TRBJ1-3, the complete variable domain reads DTGVSQNPRHKITKRGQNVTFRCDPISEHNRLYWYRQTLGQGPEFLTYFQNEAQLEKSRLLSDRFSAERPKGSFSTLEIQRTEQGDSAMYLCASSLGGTALNTIYFGEGSWLTVV.

The genes are TRBV3-1 (or the pseudogene TRBV3-2) and TRBJ2-1; D may be TRBD1 or TRBD2 (5 bases each). V was cut by 1 base and J by 10 bases, with 17 bases left in between. CDR3 length: 15 residues. The germline CDR1 and CDR2 sequences are LGHDT and YNNKEL (reference sequence). The CDR3 DNA reads TGTGCCAGCAGCCAAGTCGGGGCTCGGCAGGGAGAGCAGTTCTTC. Its protein product is CASSQVGARQGEQFF.

The chain joins TRBV24-1 to TRBJ2-1; 8 bases fit TRBD1. The CDR3 runs 16 residues. Losses at the gene ends were 2 bases for V and 7 bases for J; bases not matched to a gene: 9. CDR1 and CDR2 (germline): KGHDR, SFDVKD. Here the CDR3 reads CATSDSRQGSQNEQFF. The CDR3 bases are TGTGCCACCAGTGATTCCCGACAGGGGTCTCAGAATGAGCAGTTCTTC.

The gene calls are TRBV30 and TRBJ1-2; 8 bases are a match to TRBD1. Germline CDR1 reads GTSNPN; CDR2 reads SVGIG (reference sequence). J gave up 0 bases and V 7 bases, and 7 bases lay outside the gene matches. The CDR3 loop spans 14 amino acids. CDR3 amino acids: CAYKEDRANYGYTF. In DNA, the CDR3 is TGTGCCTACAAAGAGGACAGGGCTAACTATGGCTACACCTTC. Combining the CDR3 with reference TRBV30 and TRBJ1-2 gives the whole variable domain SQTIHQWPATLVQPVGSPLSLECTVEGTSNPNLYWYRQAAGRGLQLLFYSVGIGQISSEVPQNLSASRPQDRQFILSSKKLLLSDSGFYLCAYKEDRANYGYTFGSGTRLTVV.

There are a few counts of this clone. The chain has TRBV11-3 and TRBJ1-2; perhaps TRBD1 as D (5 bases). Germline CDR1 is SGHNT and CDR2 is YENEEA. The CDR3 is 14 amino acids. The ends were cut back, 3 bases at V and 4 bases at J, with 12 bases in the middle. CDR3 protein: CASSFDGGRYGYTF. CDR3 nucleotides: TGTGCCAGCAGCTTTGACGGGGGACGCTATGGCTACACCTTC.

V gene TRBV24-1 combines with J gene TRBJ1-1; a possible D gene is TRBD1 (6 bases). This CDR3 spans 13 amino acids. Trimming pared 7 bases from V and 6 bases from J, leaving 14 bases between. Germline loops: CDR1 KGHDR, CDR2 SFDVKD. DNA of the CDR3: TGTGCCACCAGGGAGACAGGTCTTGCTGAAGCTTTCTTT. Translating gives CATRETGLAEAFF.